Shown below are 29 T cell receptor beta chains from a single sample sequenced in a study of cytomegalovirus exposure and HLA in healthy donors. This PCR relied on a set of 60 Vbeta primers and 13 Jbeta primers. Some clones are missing from TCRdb's copy, which holds only in-frame ones; the method was immunoSEQ multiplex PCR. Here the sample spans roughly 130,000 clones, about 8.5% being singletons. Sequenced input: PBMCs. The receptors come from a man aged 40-49 years in good health and CMV-seronegative.

The V gene is TRBV28, the J gene TRBJ2-5; 7 bases map to TRBD1. V shed 5 bases and J 2 bases; nucleotides not matched to a gene: 5. This CDR3 region has 14 residues. Germline CDR1 and CDR2: MDHEN and SYDVKM. The CDR3 DNA reads TGTGCCAGCAGTCCGACAGGGATTCAAGAGACCCAGTACTTC. This codes for CASSPTGIQETQYF.

This clone was observed a few times. The genes are TRBV19 and TRBJ2-1, with TRBD2 matching 11 bases. The CDR3 is 17 residues long. V trimming: 8 bases; J trimming: 6 bases; junction bases outside the gene matches: 15. Germline lookup yields CDR1 LNHDA and CDR2 SQIVND (reference sequence). The CDR3 region has the DNA TGTGCCAGTCGCCAAGTGGGGGCTAGCGGGGGGAGCAATGAGCAGTTCTTC. It translates to CASRQVGASGGSNEQFF.

There are a few counts of this clone. V is TRBV15 and J is TRBJ1-2; D is undetermined. Germline lookup yields CDR1 LNHNV and CDR2 YYDKDF (reference sequence). V lost 9 bases to trimming and J lost 4 bases, with 9 bases between them. The CDR3 extends over 11 amino acids. The CDR3 DNA sequence: TGTGCCACAGACGGGGTCTATGGCTACACCTTC. It translates to CATDGVYGYTF. Drawing the rest from reference TRBV15 and TRBJ1-2, the complete variable domain is DAMVIQNPRYQVTQFGKPVTLSCSQTLNHNVMYWYQQKSSQAPKLLFHYYDKDFNNEADTPDNFQSRRPNTSFCFLDIRSPGLGDTAMYLCATDGVYGYTFGSGTRLTVV.

The CDR3 nucleotides read TGTGCCTGGAGAGGGACAGGGGGATCCTACAATGAGCAGTTCTTC. Residues: CAWRGTGGSYNEQFF. The genes are TRBV30 and TRBJ2-1, with 11 bases fitting TRBD1. The CDR3 is 15 amino acids. Trimming at V came to 3 bases and at J to 1 base, leaving 2 bases not matched to a gene. CDR1 is GTSNPN, CDR2 SVGIG, per germline (reference sequence).

The V gene is TRBV10-1, the J gene TRBJ2-1, with TRBD2 matching over 9 bases. CDR1 and CDR2 (germline): WNHNN, SYGVQD (reference sequence). V was clipped by 6 bases and J by 4 bases; unmatched bases: 10. This CDR3 has 16 residues. In DNA form, the CDR3 reads TGCGCCAGCAGCCGATCTGTACTAGCGGGTTACAATGAGCAGTTCTTC. Amino acids: CASSRSVLAGYNEQFF.

The V gene is TRBV29-1, the J gene TRBJ2-1, with TRBD1 matching over 9 bases. V trimming: 6 bases; J trimming: 6 bases; junction bases outside the gene matches: 18. The germline V gene encodes CDR1 SQVTM and CDR2 ANQGSEA. This CDR3 has 17 amino acids. CDR3 nucleotide sequence: TGCAGCGTCCCCGACGGTGTGGGACAGGGTTTGGGCAATGAGCAGTTCTTC. Translation gives CSVPDGVGQGLGNEQFF.

This clone was detected only once. CDR3 sequence reads: CASSVGLAGAARETQYF. CDR3 coding DNA: TGCGCCAGCAGCGTTGGACTAGCGGGGGCGGCTAGAGAGACCCAGTACTTC. The chain has TRBV5-1 and TRBJ2-5; 13 nucleotides agree with TRBD2. CDR1 is SGHRS and CDR2 is YFSETQ in the germline V gene. J lost 4 bases, V lost 4 bases, and 10 bases had no gene match. CDR3 length: 17 amino acids.

The sample holds a few counts of this clone. V usage is TRBV7-9 and J usage is TRBJ1-5; 9 positions agree with TRBD1. The length of the CDR3 is 15 residues. With V trimmed by 6 bases and J by 5 bases, 8 bases remained unmatched. In germline, CDR1 is SEHNR, CDR2 FQNEAQ (reference sequence). The CDR3 loop is CASRSRQGEDQPQHF. The CDR3, as DNA: TGTGCCAGCAGATCCCGACAGGGGGAGGATCAGCCCCAGCATTTT.

V usage is TRBV10-2 and J usage is TRBJ1-2; a weak D match, TRBD1 (5 bases). CDR3 size: 13 residues. Trimming cost V 1 base and J 6 bases, with 9 bases left between them. Per germline, CDR1 WSHSY and CDR2 SAAADI. The CDR3 DNA reads as TGCGCCAGCAGTGAGTTGACGGGGGATGGCTACACCTTC. Encoded protein: CASSELTGDGYTF.

The chain joins TRBV2 to TRBJ2-5; TRBD2 might be the D (5 bases). The CDR3 length is 13 residues. Germline CDR1 is SNHLY and CDR2 is FYNNEI. The germline V and J ends were trimmed by 2 bases and 5 bases, with 9 bases remaining between them. CDR3 DNA: TGTGCCAGCAGTGAACAACCGGGGGAGACCCAGTACTTC. Translated: CASSEQPGETQYF.

This clone has a handful of counts. The rearrangement uses TRBV5-1 and TRBJ1-1, with 9 bases identical to TRBD1. The CDR3 totals 14 residues. Germline V lookup: CDR1 SGHRS, CDR2 YFSETQ. The V gene end was trimmed by 3 bases and the J gene end by 6 bases; junction bases not matched to a gene: 6. CDR3 sequence reads: CASSSPGQGPEAFF. CDR3 nucleotide sequence: TGCGCCAGCAGCTCCCCGGGACAGGGTCCTGAAGCTTTCTTT. The full variable domain, completed using reference TRBV5-1 and TRBJ1-1, is KAGVTQTPRYLIKTRGQQVTLSCSPISGHRSVSWYQQTPGQGLQFLFEYFSETQRNKGNFPGRFSGRQFSNSRSEMNVSTLELGDSALYLCASSSPGQGPEAFFGQGTRLTVV.

Only a few counts were recorded for this clone. This rearrangement joins TRBV7-7 to TRBJ2-2; D unresolved. V lost 0 bases and J 7 bases, leaving 15 bases between the germline ends. CDR3 size: 16 residues. Germline V lookup: CDR1 SSHAT, CDR2 FNYEAQ (reference sequence). This CDR3 is CASSLAALEFGGELFF. In DNA form, the CDR3 reads TGTGCCAGCAGCTTAGCGGCCCTAGAATTTGGCGGGGAGCTGTTTTTT.

The chain joins TRBV14 to TRBJ2-5; possible D gene TRBD2, 5 bases. V was cut by 3 bases and J by 5 bases, with 10 bases left in between. CDR3 length: 13 amino acids. Germline V gives CDR1 SGHDN, CDR2 FVKESK. The CDR3 coding sequence is TGTGCCAGCAGCCACCTTGGACTCGAGACCCAGTACTTC. Translation: CASSHLGLETQYF.

V gene TRBV13 combines with J gene TRBJ2-7; 8 nucleotides agree with TRBD1. V dropped 5 bases and J dropped 2; count of bases not matched to a gene: 8. There are 15 residues in the CDR3. Germline CDR1 PRHDT, CDR2 FYEKMQ (reference sequence). The CDR3 DNA is TGTGCCAGCAGCCAAGGGACAGGTCCGACCTACGAGCAGTACTTC. It translates to CASSQGTGPTYEQYF. Full variable domain (rest looked up from reference TRBV13 and TRBJ2-7): AAGVIQSPRHLIKEKRETATLKCYPIPRHDTVYWYQQGPGQDPQFLISFYEKMQSDKGSIPDRFSAQQFSDYHSELNMSSLELGDSALYFCASSQGTGPTYEQYFGPGTRLTVT.

The sample holds a few counts of this clone. The chain employs TRBV19 and TRBJ1-5; D uncertain. Trimming left V 3 bases short and J 5 bases short, with 11 bases between. CDR1 is LNHDA and CDR2 is SQIVND in the germline V gene (reference sequence). There are 14 residues in the CDR3. CDR3 amino acids: CASSMFGVYQPQHF. The CDR3 DNA reads as TGTGCCAGTAGTATGTTCGGGGTTTATCAGCCCCAGCATTTT.

The chain couples TRBV7-9 to TRBJ2-6; D gene unclear. Deletions cut 5 bases from V and 0 bases from J, with 8 bases between. Germline V gene data show CDR1 as SEHNR and CDR2 as FQNEAQ (reference sequence). The CDR3 consists of 15 residues. CDR3 protein: CASSPMSSGANVLTF. CDR3 in DNA: TGTGCCAGCAGCCCGATGAGCTCTGGGGCCAACGTCCTGACTTTC.

The sample holds a few counts of this clone. The chain couples TRBV10-3 to TRBJ1-1; D is possibly TRBD1 (6 bases). The germline CDR1 and CDR2 sequences are ENHRY and SYGVKD. The CDR3 length is 14 residues. The germline V and J ends were trimmed by 7 bases and 2 bases, with 14 bases remaining between them. CDR3 sequence: CAINSGHQNTEAFF. CDR3 nucleotides: TGTGCCATCAACTCGGGACACCAAAACACTGAAGCTTTCTTT.

This clone appeared a few times. The chain joins TRBV29-1 to TRBJ2-5; TRBD2 is a possible D gene (5 bases). Germline CDR1 reads SQVTM; CDR2 reads ANQGSEA. The length of the CDR3 is 12 residues. V was cut by 3 bases and J by 5 bases, with 10 bases left in between. The CDR3 region is CSVDEGGETQYF. The CDR3 bases are TGCAGCGTTGACGAGGGCGGCGAGACCCAGTACTTC. Full variable domain (outside the CDR3, taken from reference TRBV29-1 and TRBJ2-5): SAVISQKPSRDICQRGTSLTIQCQVDSQVTMMFWYRQQPGQSLTLIATANQGSEATYESGFVIDKFPISRPNLTFSTLTVSNMSPEDSSIYLCSVDEGGETQYFGPGTRLLVL.

There are a few counts of this clone. V gene TRBV4-3 combines with J gene TRBJ2-2; 7 bases map to TRBD1. CDR1 LGHNA and CDR2 YSLEER come from the germline V gene. Trimming removed 2 bases from V and 5 bases from J; junction bases left unmatched: 23. CDR3 length: 21 residues. CDR3 region: CASSQLHSEGGAERRTGELFF. As DNA, the CDR3 is TGCGCCAGCAGCCAACTCCACTCGGAAGGGGGCGCAGAAAGAAGGACCGGGGAGCTGTTTTTT.

V gene TRBV6-5 combines with J gene TRBJ1-3; TRBD1 is a possible D gene (5 bases). V gave up 0 bases and J gave up 4 bases, with 7 bases separating them. Germline CDR1 is MNHEY and CDR2 is SVGAGI. The CDR3 consists of 14 residues. The CDR3 protein is CASSYSTEGNTIYF. The CDR3 coding sequence is TGTGCCAGCAGTTACTCGACAGAAGGAAACACCATATATTTT.

In this sample, this clone turned up a few times. The chain combines TRBV6-1 with TRBJ2-5, with 7 nucleotides matching TRBD1. The J call may be mistaken, given a closer DNA end match to TRBJ2-7. Germline V gene data show CDR1 as MNHNS and CDR2 as SASEGT. The CDR3 is 13 residues long. The CDR3, as DNA: TGTGCCAGCAGAACGGGACAGACCTACGAGCAGTACTTC. Its protein product is CASRTGQTYEQYF.

The chain carries TRBV21-1 and TRBJ2-7; the table's D call, TRBD2, has no DNA check behind it. TRBV21-1 is tagged as a pseudogene. The CDR3 has 17 residues. This chain's CDR3 is CASSKSSRLAGFGRQYF. In DNA, the CDR3 is TGTGCCAGCAGCAAAAGTTCTCGACTAGCGGGGTTCGGAAGGCAGTACTTC.

This clone was observed many times. The J gene is TRBJ1-2, the V gene TRBV6-5; D may be TRBD1 (6 bases). Germline CDR1 is MNHEY and CDR2 is SVGAGI. The CDR3 extends over 14 amino acids. V lost 4 bases, J lost 8 bases, and 17 bases lay in between. CDR3 region: CASSFTGRTGGYTF. The DNA of the CDR3 is TGTGCCAGCAGTTTTACCGGGCGTACAGGGGGCTACACCTTC.

This clone came up a few times. The chain is built from TRBV5-1 and TRBJ1-4, with D unresolved. CDR3 size: 15 residues. Germline V CDR1 and CDR2: SGHRS, YFSETQ. V lost 0 bases and J 0 bases, leaving 6 bases between the germline ends. The DNA for the CDR3 is TGCGCCAGCAGCTTGGAAGCTGCAACTAATGAAAAACTGTTTTTT. This sequence encodes CASSLEAATNEKLFF. Full variable domain (remainder filled in from reference TRBV5-1 and TRBJ1-4): KAGVTQTPRYLIKTRGQQVTLSCSPISGHRSVSWYQQTPGQGLQFLFEYFSETQRNKGNFPGRFSGRQFSNSRSEMNVSTLELGDSALYLCASSLEAATNEKLFFGSGTQLSVL.

There are a few counts of this clone. The chain links TRBV7-9 to TRBJ1-4; TRBD1 aligns across 7 bases. The ends lost 5 bases at V and 8 bases at J; junction bases unmatched: 5. CDR3 length: 13 amino acids. The V gene's germline CDR1 is SEHNR and CDR2 FQNEAQ (reference sequence). The CDR3 nucleotides read TGTGCCAGCAGCCAGGGACAGAGAGAAAAACTGTTTTTT. This gives the protein CASSQGQREKLFF.

This CDR3 is CASSLDPSGGNEQFF. In DNA, the CDR3 is TGTGCCAGCAGTCTCGACCCTAGCGGGGGAAATGAGCAGTTCTTC. This chain uses TRBV6-4 with TRBJ2-1; the match to TRBD2 covers 10 bases. Germline trimming cut 5 bases from V and 7 bases from J; bases unmatched to any gene: 8. Germline V lookup: CDR1 MRHNA, CDR2 SNTAGT. CDR3 length equals 15 residues.

There are a few counts of this clone. The chain uses TRBV5-8 and TRBJ1-3, with D perhaps TRBD1 (5 bases). The V end was cut by 2 bases, the J end by 2 bases, with 8 bases between. This CDR3 spans 14 amino acids. Germline values: CDR1 SGHTS, CDR2 YDEGEE. CDR3 residues: CASSFRGAGNTIYF. Here the CDR3 DNA reads TGTGCCAGCAGCTTCCGGGGGGCTGGAAACACCATATATTTT.

This clone has a handful of counts. The rearrangement joins TRBV30 to TRBJ2-7; D is unresolved. Trimming stripped 1 base from V and 4 bases from J, with 5 bases between. The V gene's germline CDR1 is GTSNPN and CDR2 SVGIG (reference sequence). The CDR3 length is 11 residues. The CDR3 here is CAWSAAYEQYF. CDR3 coding DNA: TGTGCCTGGAGTGCTGCGTACGAGCAGTACTTC.

This chain links TRBV11-2 with TRBJ2-3; a possible D gene is TRBD2 (6 bases). CDR3 length: 14 amino acids. V lost 5 bases and J lost 2, with 11 bases in between. Germline CDR1 and CDR2: SGHAT and FQNNGV. In DNA form, the CDR3 reads TGTGCCAGCAGCCTGGGACTTTCCACAGATACGCAGTATTTT. The encoded protein is CASSLGLSTDTQYF. The variable domain in full, with the rest retrieved from reference TRBV11-2 and TRBJ2-3, is EAGVAQSPRYKIIEKRQSVAFWCNPISGHATLYWYQQILGQGPKLLIQFQNNGVVDDSQLPKDRFSAERLKGVDSTLKIQPAKLEDSAVYLCASSLGLSTDTQYFGPGTRLTVL.